The 20 T cell receptor beta chains below all came from one sample that was sequenced in a study of cytomegalovirus exposure and HLA in healthy donors. PCR used 60 Vbeta primers and 13 Jbeta primers. The protocol was immunoSEQ multiplex PCR, while the TCRdb copy is restricted to in-frame clones and leaves out a portion. The repertoire includes roughly 130,000 clones, roughly three fifths of them detected once, and about 1.5% sits in the top ten. Sequences were obtained from PBMCs. These receptors originate from a man between 18 and 29 years old in good health and CMV-seronegative.

V usage is TRBV9 and J usage is TRBJ2-5; 14 nucleotides match TRBD2. The end of the DNA is better explained by TRBJ2-7, so the J call may be wrong. The V gene's germline CDR1 is SGDLS and CDR2 YYNGEE. This CDR3 contains 16 residues. CDR3: CASSPRTSGRSYEQYF. The CDR3 nucleotides are TGTGCCAGCAGCCCTCGGACTAGCGGGAGGAGCTACGAGCAGTACTTC.

The chain employs TRBV2 and TRBJ2-3; 11 bases line up with TRBD2. Germline V gene data show CDR1 as SNHLY and CDR2 as FYNNEI. The J segment lost 5 bases and the V segment lost 10 bases, leaving 5 bases of the junction unmatched. The CDR3 has 13 residues. The chain's CDR3 is CATSSGGQDTQYF. The CDR3 DNA follows: TGTGCCACCTCTAGCGGGGGGCAAGATACGCAGTATTTT.

The chain carries TRBV6-1 and TRBJ2-7; 8 nucleotides agree with TRBD1. CDR1 and CDR2 from the germline V gene are MNHNS and SASEGT. V trimming: 6 bases; J trimming: 7 bases; junction bases outside the gene matches: 5. The CDR3 has 12 amino acids. CDR3 nucleotide sequence: TGTGCCAGCAGCGGACAGGGTAGGGAGCAGTACTTC. This translates into CASSGQGREQYF.

The gene calls are TRBV7-2 and TRBJ1-2, with D unresolved. Germline V gene lookup returns CDR1 SGHTA and CDR2 FQGNSA. The CDR3 sequence is 17 residues long. Trimming left V 6 bases short and J 6 bases short, with 26 bases between. CDR3 nucleotides: TGTGCCAGCAGTCCCACCATTCTCCCCATAAGGCGGCATGGCTACACCTTC. Translated, it gives CASSPTILPIRRHGYTF.

This sequence joins TRBV27 and TRBJ2-6; 8 nucleotides line up with TRBD1. With 3 bases clipped from V and 4 bases from J, the junction kept 8 bases outside the gene matches. The CDR3 length is 17 residues. Germline assignment: CDR1 MNHEY and CDR2 SMNVEV (reference sequence). The CDR3, as DNA: TGTGCCAGCAGTTTCCTACAGGGGGGCTTCGGGGCCAACGTCCTGACTTTC. Translated: CASSFLQGGFGANVLTF. The full variable domain, rest sourced from reference TRBV27 and TRBJ2-6, is EAQVTQNPRYLITVTGKKLTVTCSQNMNHEYMSWYRQDPGLGLRQIYYSMNVEVTDKGDVPEGYKVSRKEKRNFPLILESPSPNQTSLYFCASSFLQGGFGANVLTFGAGSRLTVL.

V gene TRBV7-9 combines with J gene TRBJ2-1, with D possibly TRBD1 on 6 matching bases. With 5 bases removed from V and 0 bases from J, the gap between germline ends came to 14 bases. The CDR3 is made up of 16 amino acids. Germline assignment: CDR1 SEHNR and CDR2 FQNEAQ (reference sequence). CDR3 coding DNA: TGTGCCAGCAGCACGAACAGGGAAAGCTCCTACAATGAGCAGTTCTTC. Translated: CASSTNRESSYNEQFF.

The chain has TRBV6-7 and TRBJ1-5; D perhaps matches TRBD1 (6 bases). TRBV6-7 is reported as an ORF; its role is uncertain. The V end was cut by 0 bases, the J end by 3 bases, with 18 bases between. The CDR3 consists of 18 residues. CDR3 sequence reads: CASSYSTFQGLPNQPQHF. The CDR3 nucleotides read TGTGCCAGCAGTTACTCTACTTTTCAGGGGCTCCCCAATCAGCCCCAGCATTTT.

The CDR3 DNA reads TGTGCCAGCAGCAAACTGGGACTGAACACCGGGGAGCTGTTTTTT. It specifies CASSKLGLNTGELFF. The chain joins TRBV28 to TRBJ2-2; D perhaps matches TRBD2 (6 bases). The CDR3 length is 15 residues. Trimming cost V 6 bases and J 1 base, with 12 bases left between them. From germline, CDR1 is MDHEN and CDR2 SYDVKM. Using reference TRBV28 and TRBJ2-2 for the parts outside the CDR3, the full variable domain is DVKVTQSSRYLVKRTGEKVFLECVQDMDHENMFWYRQDPGLGLRLIYFSYDVKMKEKGDIPEGYSVSREKKERFSLILESASTNQTSMYLCASSKLGLNTGELFFGEGSRLTVL.

The chain is built from TRBV5-6 and TRBJ1-2, with a possible D match to TRBD1 (5 bases). The CDR3 consists of 17 residues. V lost 7 bases, J lost 1 base, and 23 bases lay in between. Germline V gene data show CDR1 as SGHDT and CDR2 as YYEEEE. The CDR3 region is CASVWGLRQMNNYGYTF. Written as DNA, the CDR3 is TGTGCCAGCGTTTGGGGTTTAAGACAGATGAATAACTATGGCTACACCTTC.

This chain connects TRBV29-1 to TRBJ1-2, with 10 bases lining up with TRBD1. With 5 bases clipped from V and 2 bases from J, the junction kept 2 bases outside the gene matches. CDR1 is SQVTM and CDR2 is ANQGSEA in the germline V gene. The CDR3 length is 13 residues. CDR3 sequence (DNA): TGCAGCGTTCGGACAGGGGGAAACTATGGCTACACCTTC. Residues: CSVRTGGNYGYTF.

The chain's CDR3 is CASQGDTQYF. The CDR3 DNA sequence: TGTGCCTCTCAGGGGGATACGCAGTATTTT. The V call is TRBV27, the J call TRBJ2-3; a weak D match, TRBD1 (6 bases). The CDR3 is made up of 10 amino acids. Germline loops: CDR1 MNHEY, CDR2 SMNVEV (reference sequence). The germline V and J ends were trimmed by 11 bases and 6 bases, with 9 bases remaining between them.

This rearrangement joins TRBV25-1 to TRBJ2-7; 8 positions match TRBD1. The CDR3 is 15 residues long. Germline V gives CDR1 MGHDK, CDR2 SYGVNS. Trimming cost V 4 bases and J 1 base; bases outside gene matches: 6. The CDR3 reads CASSGAGQGSYEQYF. CDR3 nucleotides: TGTGCCAGCAGTGGGGCAGGACAGGGATCCTACGAGCAGTACTTC.

V and J are TRBV28 and TRBJ1-2; D unclear. V was trimmed by 6 bases and J by 5 bases, leaving 10 bases between them. Germline assignment: CDR1 MDHEN and CDR2 SYDVKM. This CDR3 is 12 amino acids long. CDR3 in amino acids: CASRWAHYGYTF. The CDR3 DNA is TGTGCCAGCAGATGGGCCCATTATGGCTACACCTTC.

The chain is built from TRBV28 and TRBJ2-4; D gene unclear. V lost 1 base and J lost 1, with 5 bases in between. Germline V CDR1 and CDR2: MDHEN, SYDVKM. The CDR3 loop spans 14 amino acids. For the CDR3, the DNA is TGTGCCAGCAGTTTATCCCGGGCCAAAAACATTCAGTACTTC. Translating it yields CASSLSRAKNIQYF. Drawing the rest from reference TRBV28 and TRBJ2-4, the complete variable domain is DVKVTQSSRYLVKRTGEKVFLECVQDMDHENMFWYRQDPGLGLRLIYFSYDVKMKEKGDIPEGYSVSREKKERFSLILESASTNQTSMYLCASSLSRAKNIQYFGAGTRLSVL.

This chain joins TRBV27 and TRBJ1-6; 9 bases fit TRBD1. Trimming took 2 bases from V and 12 from J; bases not matched to a gene: 5. Germline values: CDR1 MNHEY, CDR2 SMNVEV (reference sequence). The length of the CDR3 is 14 residues. Here the CDR3 reads CASSLRDRAQPLHF. Written as DNA, the CDR3 is TGTGCCAGCAGTTTACGGGACAGGGCCCAACCCCTCCACTTT.

The chain recombines TRBV2 with TRBJ2-5; D might be TRBD2 (6 bases). The V gene lost 11 bases and the J gene lost 5 bases, with 21 bases spanning the gap. CDR1 is SNHLY and CDR2 is FYNNEI in the germline V gene. The CDR3 has 14 residues. The CDR3 spells CAGRRAVSSETQYF. CDR3 bases: TGTGCCGGAAGGAGGGCCGTTAGTTCGGAGACCCAGTACTTC.

This clone was detected only once. For the CDR3, the DNA is TGTGCCACCAGCAGAGTAGGACAAACCCTCTCCTACGAGCAGTACTTC. Translating it yields CATSRVGQTLSYEQYF. V is TRBV15 and J is TRBJ2-7, with TRBD1 as a possible D gene (5 bases). The CDR3 spans 16 residues. Per the germline V gene, CDR1 is LNHNV and CDR2 is YYDKDF (reference sequence). Deletions cut 1 base from V and 0 bases from J, with 13 bases between.

V usage is TRBV19 and J usage is TRBJ1-1; D not certain. The germline V gene encodes CDR1 LNHDA and CDR2 SQIVND (reference sequence). V was cut by 4 bases and J by 1 base, with 7 bases left in between. There are 13 residues in the CDR3. In DNA form, the CDR3 reads TGTGCCAGTAGTAGGCGGGCGAACACTGAAGCTTTCTTT. Translating it yields CASSRRANTEAFF.

CDR3 amino acids: CASSSRGFGRMETQYF. CDR3 bases: TGTGCCAGCAGTTCCAGGGGTTTCGGACGTATGGAGACCCAGTACTTC. V and J are TRBV28 and TRBJ2-5; the D gene is possibly TRBD1 (6 bases). The V end was cut by 4 bases, the J end by 5 bases, with 20 bases between. Germline V gene data show CDR1 as MDHEN and CDR2 as SYDVKM. The CDR3 has 16 amino acids.

The gene calls are TRBV19 and TRBJ2-7; D possibly corresponds to TRBD2 (5 bases). With 5 bases removed from V and 12 bases from J, the gap between germline ends came to 17 bases. The CDR3 covers 12 residues. The germline V gene encodes CDR1 LNHDA and CDR2 SQIVND (reference sequence). The CDR3 sequence is CASSSSPTDWYF. CDR3 in DNA: TGTGCCAGTAGTTCCTCACCGACGGACTGGTACTTC.